A selection of T cell receptor beta chains follows, all from one sample in a study of beta chain features in type 1 diabetes. The repertoire was sequenced with immunoSEQ multiplex PCR; TCRdb's copy has only in-frame clones and lacks some. The sample shows 150,000 or so clones, more than 9.5% of them seen only once. Sequencing input: central memory CD4+ T cells from blood. The receptors shown here come from a man younger than 30 in good health. Each CDR3 is given with its conserved first and last residue. D genes are given only for firm matches. Size tells how often a clone was seen (once, few, many) or the class of an expanded clone, and some rows leave it out.

>TRBV9|TRBJ2-4|NA|NA
CASSVLAVLAKNIQYF
TGTGCCAGCAGCGTACTGGCGGTCCTAGCCAAAAACATTCAGTACTTC
>TRBV5-1|TRBJ2-1|few|TRBD2
CASSLEAGGSNEQFF
TGCGCCAGCAGCTTGGAAGCGGGAGGCTCCAATGAGCAGTTCTTC
>TRBV5-1|TRBJ2-1|few|TRBD1
CASSSGTGFNEQFF
TGCGCCAGCAGCTCCGGGACAGGGTTCAATGAGCAGTTCTTC
>TRBV4-1|TRBJ1-2|NA|NA
CASSQDFSGVTYGYTF
TGCGCCAGCAGCCAAGATTTTTCAGGGGTGACCTATGGCTACACCTTC
>TRBV14|TRBJ2-6|NA|NA
CASPFFNPYSGANVLTF
TGTGCCAGCCCGTTCTTCAACCCTTACTCTGGGGCCAACGTCCTGACTTTC
>TRBV5-6|TRBJ2-7|NA|NA
CASSLTRANEQYF
TGTGCCAGCAGCCTGACAAGGGCCAACGAGCAGTACTTC
>TRBV27|TRBJ2-7|NA|NA
CASSLKDSHYEQYF
TGTGCCAGCAGTTTAAAGGACAGTCACTACGAGCAGTACTTC
>TRBV10-3|TRBJ2-7|NA|TRBD1
CAITGTGGKDEQYF
TGTGCCATCACCGGGACAGGGGGAAAGGACGAGCAGTACTTC
>TRBV21-1|TRBJ2-7|NA|NA
CASSKALRGTSGSLYEQYF
TGTGCCAGCAGCAAAGCGCTTAGAGGGACTAGCGGGAGTCTGTACGAGCAGTACTTC
>TRBV6-1|TRBJ2-7|NA|NA
CASSEQGSSYEQYF
TGTGCCAGCAGTGAACAGGGTAGCTCCTACGAGCAGTACTTC
>TRBV29-1|TRBJ1-2|many|NA
CSVAVRTGGYTF
TGCAGCGTTGCCGTTCGGACGGGAGGCTACACCTTC
>TRBV2|TRBJ1-3|NA|NA
CASSAEASGNTIYF
TGTGCCAGCAGCGCCGAGGCTTCTGGAAACACCATATATTTT
>TRBV6-5|TRBJ1-2|NA|TRBD1
CASSYSRTGYGYTF
TGTGCCAGCAGTTACTCGCGGACAGGGTATGGCTACACCTTC
>TRBV27|TRBJ2-3|NA|NA
CASSGDFVGDTQYF
TGTGCCAGCAGTGGCGATTTTGTTGGAGATACGCAGTATTTT
>TRBV28|TRBJ1-1|few|TRBD1
CASSLRATGASEAFF
TGTGCCAGCAGTTTGCGGGCTACAGGGGCTTCTGAAGCTTTCTTT
>TRBV7-3|TRBJ2-7|few|NA
CASSPQQGGEQYF
TGTGCCAGCAGCCCACAACAGGGTGGCGAGCAGTACTTC
>TRBV9|TRBJ1-1|few|NA
CASSVAGSRNTEAFF
TGTGCCAGCAGCGTGGCAGGGTCGAGGAACACTGAAGCTTTCTTT
>TRBV28|TRBJ2-5|NA|TRBD2
CASSIGTTQETQYF
TGTGCCAGCAGTATAGGGACTACACAAGAGACCCAGTACTTC
>TRBV7-2|TRBJ1-5|many|NA
CASSLVNSSPHF
TGTGCCAGCAGCTTAGTCAACAGCTCTCCGCATTTT
>TRBV7-9|TRBJ1-5|NA|NA
CSSSLGGASNQPQHF
TGTTCCAGCAGCTTAGGCGGGGCCTCCAATCAGCCCCAGCATTTT
>TRBV13|TRBJ2-3|NA|NA
CASSLGPRTDTQYF
TGTGCCAGCAGCTTAGGCCCCCGCACAGATACGCAGTATTTT
>TRBV10-3|TRBJ1-5|NA|TRBD1
CAISLQGNQPQHF
TGTGCCATCTCACTACAGGGGAATCAGCCCCAGCATTTT
>TRBV25-1|TRBJ1-4|NA|TRBD1
CASSDSLTGEYEKLFF
TGTGCCAGCAGTGACTCCCTAACAGGGGAGTACGAAAAACTGTTTTTT
>TRBV5-1|TRBJ2-5|NA|NA
CASSSGAQETQYF
TGCGCCAGCAGCTCGGGAGCCCAAGAGACCCAGTACTTC
>TRBV18|TRBJ1-1|few|TRBD1
CASSPQGAYAEAFF
TGTGCCAGCTCACCACAGGGGGCCTACGCTGAAGCTTTCTTT
>TRBV9|TRBJ1-3|NA|NA
CASSDSGTVGNTIYF
TGTGCCAGCAGCGACTCCGGGACGGTTGGGAACACCATATATTTT
>TRBV5-1|TRBJ2-7|NA|NA
CASSPLQGGHEQYF
TGCGCCAGCAGCCCTCTACAGGGAGGACACGAGCAGTACTTC
>TRBV7-9|TRBJ1-1|NA|NA
CASSFGQGEAFF
TGTGCCAGCAGCTTTGGGCAGGGTGAAGCTTTCTTT
>TRBV7-2|TRBJ2-3|few|NA
CASSLVGAADTQYF
TGTGCCAGCAGCTTAGTGGGGGCCGCAGATACGCAGTATTTT
>TRBV13|TRBJ2-1|many|NA
CASSAFHRDNEQFF
TGTGCCAGCAGCGCCTTCCACAGGGACAATGAGCAGTTCTTC
>TRBV4-3|TRBJ1-6|few|TRBD1
CASSQGDRGNSPLHF
TGCGCCAGCAGCCAGGGTGACAGGGGTAATTCACCCCTCCACTTT
>TRBV7-2|TRBJ1-1|few|TRBD1
CASSTGQGTEAFF
TGTGCCAGCAGCACCGGACAGGGCACTGAAGCTTTCTTT
>TRBV7-9|TRBJ2-5|few|TRBD1
CASSSGSGQDEYF
TGTGCCAGCAGCTCTGGGAGCGGACAGGATGAGTACTTC
>TRBV4-2|TRBJ2-5|NA|NA
CASSPGGRGLTETQYF
TGTGCCAGCAGCCCCGGAGGAAGGGGGTTAACAGAGACCCAGTACTTC
>TRBV9|TRBJ1-2|once|TRBD1
CASSAGQGAILRSGYTF
TGTGCCAGCAGCGCTGGACAGGGGGCGATTTTGAGGAGCGGCTACACCTTC
>TRBV5-4|TRBJ2-1|NA|NA
CASSWRERSSYNEQFF
TGTGCCAGCAGCTGGAGGGAGCGGAGCTCCTACAATGAGCAGTTCTTC
>TRBV19|TRBJ2-5|NA|NA
CASTSSQVGETQYF
TGTGCCAGTACTTCATCCCAGGTTGGAGAGACCCAGTACTTC
>TRBV28|TRBJ2-7|few|TRBD1
CASNLPTGGAYEQYF
TGTGCCAGCAACCTCCCGACAGGGGGCGCGTACGAGCAGTACTTC
>TRBV13|TRBJ2-1|many|NA
CASSAKQGYNEQFF
TGTGCCAGCAGCGCTAAACAAGGCTACAATGAGCAGTTCTTC
>TRBV27|TRBJ2-4|NA|NA
CASSSWGNIQYF
TGTGCCAGCAGTTCCTGGGGTAACATTCAGTACTTC